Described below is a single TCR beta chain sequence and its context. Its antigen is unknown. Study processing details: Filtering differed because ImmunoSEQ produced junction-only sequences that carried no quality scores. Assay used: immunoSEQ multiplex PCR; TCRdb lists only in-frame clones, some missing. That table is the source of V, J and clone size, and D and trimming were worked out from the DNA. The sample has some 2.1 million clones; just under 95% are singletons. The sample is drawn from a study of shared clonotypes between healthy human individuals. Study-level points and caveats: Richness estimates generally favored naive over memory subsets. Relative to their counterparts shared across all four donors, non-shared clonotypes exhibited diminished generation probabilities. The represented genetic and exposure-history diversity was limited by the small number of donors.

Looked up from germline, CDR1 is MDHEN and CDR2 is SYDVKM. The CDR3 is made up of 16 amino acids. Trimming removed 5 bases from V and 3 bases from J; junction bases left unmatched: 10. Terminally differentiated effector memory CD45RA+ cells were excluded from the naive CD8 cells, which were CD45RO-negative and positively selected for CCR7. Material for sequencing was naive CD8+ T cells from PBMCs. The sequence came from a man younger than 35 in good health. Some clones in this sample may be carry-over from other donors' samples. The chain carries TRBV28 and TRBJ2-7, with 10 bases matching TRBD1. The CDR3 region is CASSPGTGTGDYEQYF. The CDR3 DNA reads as TGTGCCAGCAGTCCCGGGACCGGGACAGGGGACTACGAGCAGTACTTC.